Following are 29 T cell receptor beta chains from one sample sequenced in a study of post-analysis software for immune sequencing data. Study-wide results and limits: About 5 TRBV segments, including TRBV5-6, TRBV5-1 and TRBV20-1, were more frequent in patients than controls.

The authors incorporated unique molecular identifiers into the TCR beta cDNA libraries. TCRdb recomputed calls from the PCR reads with MiXCR, one row per CDR3 protein. The data contain about 200,000 distinct CDR3 sequences, 25% to 30% of them seen just once; the ten biggest clones take up less than 4%. These receptors have no known antigen. What was sequenced was blood. All receptors come from a girl between 2 and 17 years old with multiple sclerosis.

This clonotype was seen ten or more times. The CDR3: CASSPTGAVVSWEQYF. The CDR3 coding sequence is TGTGCCAGCAGTCCCACAGGGGCAGTGGTTTCTTGGGAGCAGTACTTC. The chain uses TRBV28 and TRBJ2-5; 7 nucleotides match TRBD1. The CDR3 totals 16 residues. Trimming at V came to 5 bases and at J to 11 bases, leaving 20 bases not matched to a gene. Germline CDR1 and CDR2: MDHEN and SYDVKM.

Comments on this clonotype: A much larger clone sits a single nucleotide away, making a read error possible. The chain links TRBV20-1 to TRBJ2-7; maybe TRBD2 (5 bases). The CDR3 is 13 amino acids. Trimming cost V 3 bases and J 3 bases, with 12 bases left between them. In germline, CDR1 is DFQATT, CDR2 SNEGSKA (reference sequence). CDR3 sequence reads: CSASRRTRYEQYF. CDR3 in DNA: TGCAGTGCTAGCCGCAGGACTCGCTACGAGCAGTACTTC.

A remark on this clonotype: A much larger clone sits a single nucleotide away, making a read error possible. J is TRBJ2-7 and V is TRBV5-1; possible D gene TRBD1, 6 bases. The CDR3 loop spans 13 amino acids. Germline CDR1 reads SGHRS; CDR2 reads YFSETQ. This CDR3 reads CASSLETGIERYF. The DNA for the CDR3 is TGCGCCAGCAGCTTGGAGACAGGTATCGAGCGGTACTTC.

At least ten counts were recorded for this clonotype. The chain couples TRBV29-1 to TRBJ1-2, with a possible D match to TRBD1 (6 bases). This CDR3 comprises 12 residues. Germline V gives CDR1 SQVTM, CDR2 ANQGSEA. V gave up 5 bases and J gave up 3 bases, with 10 bases separating them. The CDR3 spells CSVQTGHYGYTF. DNA of the CDR3: TGCAGCGTTCAAACAGGGCACTATGGCTACACCTTC.

This clonotype was detected only a few times. V is TRBV3-1 and J is TRBJ2-3; 13 nucleotides line up with TRBD2. The CDR3 runs 18 residues. V shed 4 bases and J 1 base; nucleotides not matched to a gene: 8. Germline loops: CDR1 LGHDT, CDR2 YNNKEL (reference sequence). The CDR3 loop is CASSRWTSGRGRTDTQYF. For the CDR3, the DNA is TGTGCCAGCAGCCGCTGGACTAGCGGGAGAGGTCGCACAGATACGCAGTATTTT.

The chain joins TRBV7-2 to TRBJ2-1; 13 bases line up with TRBD2. Germline assignment: CDR1 SGHTA and CDR2 FQGNSA. V lost 1 base to trimming and J lost 8 bases; unmatched junction nucleotides: 2. This CDR3 is built from 15 residues. The chain's CDR3 is CASSLELAGGYEQFF. In DNA, the CDR3 is TGTGCCAGCAGCTTAGAACTAGCGGGGGGGTATGAGCAGTTCTTC.

J is TRBJ1-6 and V is TRBV3-1, with D unresolved. Germline loops: CDR1 LGHDT, CDR2 YNNKEL (reference sequence). CDR3 length: 15 amino acids. V was clipped by 1 base and J by 8 bases, with 12 bases between them. The CDR3 reads CASSQVEAPHSPLHF. The CDR3 region has the DNA TGTGCCAGCAGCCAAGTTGAAGCCCCCCATTCACCCCTCCACTTT.

This clonotype turned up a few times. CDR3 residues: CSAASSQLTTYNEQFF. CDR3 DNA: TGCAGTGCCGCTAGCTCGCAGCTCACTACCTACAATGAGCAGTTCTTC. The J gene is TRBJ2-1, the V gene TRBV20-1; D possibly corresponds to TRBD2 (5 bases). CDR1 DFQATT and CDR2 SNEGSKA come from the germline V gene (reference sequence). V gave up 6 bases and J gave up 2 bases, with 20 bases separating them. The CDR3 covers 16 residues.

This clonotype has at least ten counts. The rearrangement links TRBV20-1 to TRBJ2-5; 12 bases map to TRBD2. This CDR3 is built from 15 residues. Germline assignment: CDR1 DFQATT and CDR2 SNEGSKA (reference sequence). V lost 0 bases to trimming and J lost 5 bases; unmatched junction nucleotides: 4. CDR3: CSARETSGSRETQYF. CDR3 nucleotides: TGCAGTGCTAGAGAGACTAGCGGGAGCAGGGAGACCCAGTACTTC.

This clonotype came up a few times. A much more abundant neighbour one base away suggests this may be a read error. The chain recombines TRBV6-5 with TRBJ2-3; D ambiguous. Trimming cost V 0 bases and J 10 bases, with 17 bases left between them. This CDR3 is 15 amino acids long. Germline CDR1 and CDR2: MNHEY and SVGAGI. The CDR3 DNA reads as TGTGCCAGCAGTTACTCCCACTCACGACGCGATGCGCAGTATTTT. Its protein product is CASSYSHSRRDAQYF.

Concerning this clonotype: A junction end diverges from the germline sequence, so it may reflect a read error. The rearrangement joins TRBV5-1 to TRBJ2-2; TRBD2 is a possible D gene (6 bases). CDR3 length equals 14 residues. From germline, CDR1 is SGHRS and CDR2 YFSETQ. In DNA, the CDR3 is TGCGCCAACAGCCCATCCGGGGGAACCGGGGAGCTGTTTTTT. This gives the protein CANSPSGGTGELFF. Looking up the rest from reference TRBV5-1 and TRBJ2-2 gives the full variable domain: KAGVTQTPRYLIKTRGQQVTLSCSPISGHRSVSWYQQTPGQGLQFLFEYFSETQRNKGNFPGRFSGRQFSNSRSEMNVSTLELGDSALYLCANSPSGGTGELFFGEGSRLTVL.

This clonotype was seen at least ten times. The rearrangement uses TRBV7-9 and TRBJ1-4; 12 nucleotides match TRBD1. The J segment lost 6 bases and the V segment lost 3 bases, leaving 2 bases of the junction unmatched. This CDR3 is 15 amino acids long. The V gene's germline CDR1 is SEHNR and CDR2 FQNEAQ (reference sequence). CDR3 in DNA: TGTGCCAGCAGCTTCGGGACAGGGGGCGATGAAAAACTGTTTTTT. Its translation: CASSFGTGGDEKLFF.

This clonotype was recorded a few times. V is TRBV5-1 and J is TRBJ2-1; 9 bases are a match to TRBD1. V shed 4 bases, J shed 6 bases, and the junction held 11 bases outside the gene matches. The CDR3 has 16 residues. Germline V CDR1 and CDR2: SGHRS, YFSETQ. CDR3 coding DNA: TGCGCCAGCAGCCCCCTAACAGGGGGCTCGGGCAATGAGCAGTTCTTC. It codes for CASSPLTGGSGNEQFF. Together with reference TRBV5-1 and TRBJ2-1, the CDR3 gives the full variable domain: KAGVTQTPRYLIKTRGQQVTLSCSPISGHRSVSWYQQTPGQGLQFLFEYFSETQRNKGNFPGRFSGRQFSNSRSEMNVSTLELGDSALYLCASSPLTGGSGNEQFFGPGTRLTVL.

In this sample, this clonotype turned up a few times. V usage is TRBV5-1 and J usage is TRBJ2-3, with TRBD1 matching over 7 bases. Germline CDR1 and CDR2: SGHRS and YFSETQ. The ends lost 6 bases at V and 3 bases at J; junction bases unmatched: 7. The CDR3 runs 14 residues. CDR3 sequence (DNA): TGCGCCAGCAAGGAAGGGGGCTCGACAGATACGCAGTATTTT. This sequence encodes CASKEGGSTDTQYF.

The chain's CDR3 is CASSLMGANVLTF. CDR3 DNA: TGTGCCAGCAGCTTGATGGGGGCCAACGTCCTGACTTTC. This chain links TRBV7-9 with TRBJ2-6; D is unclear. Per the germline V gene, CDR1 is SEHNR and CDR2 is FQNEAQ (reference sequence). The CDR3 covers 13 residues. V lost 3 bases, J lost 4 bases, and 4 bases lay in between.

A remark on this clonotype: Since the CDR3 does not end with the conserved phenylalanine or tryptophan, this likely comes from a read error. CDR3 DNA: TGCGCCAGCAGCTTGGGGGGGAGCTACAATGAGCAGTTCTTG. Translation gives CASSLGGSYNEQFL. The chain combines TRBV5-1 with TRBJ2-1; the D gene could be TRBD1 or TRBD2 (5 bases each). Trimming shortened V by 0 bases and J by 3 bases, and 7 bases separated the two germline ends. The CDR3 is made up of 14 amino acids. From germline, CDR1 is SGHRS and CDR2 YFSETQ.

This clonotype showed up just a few times. The V and J genes are TRBV29-1 and TRBJ2-4; no reliable D call. This CDR3 has 13 amino acids. In germline, CDR1 is SQVTM, CDR2 ANQGSEA. V lost 0 bases and J lost 0, with 3 bases in between. The CDR3 loop reads CSVEDRAKNIQYF. The DNA of the CDR3 is TGCAGCGTTGAAGACAGAGCCAAAAACATTCAGTACTTC.

The chain combines TRBV4-3 with TRBJ2-1; a weak D match, TRBD1 (6 bases). The V gene's germline CDR1 is LGHNA and CDR2 YSLEER. With 0 bases removed from V and 0 bases from J, the gap between germline ends came to 12 bases. This CDR3 has 17 residues. The CDR3 loop reads CASSQDLSRGSYNEQFF. CDR3 in DNA: TGCGCCAGCAGCCAAGATTTGAGCAGGGGCTCCTACAATGAGCAGTTCTTC.

This chain links TRBV5-1 with TRBJ1-6; tentative D call: TRBD1 (5 bases). Germline values: CDR1 SGHRS, CDR2 YFSETQ. The CDR3 is 15 residues long. V was trimmed by 4 bases and J by 10 bases, leaving 18 bases between them. CDR3 DNA: TGCGCCAGCAGCGGCCGTGGGGGTCAGGACTCACCCCTCCACTTT. Protein product: CASSGRGGQDSPLHF.

This clonotype has ten or more counts. The rearrangement joins TRBV7-9 to TRBJ2-1; 9 bases are shared with TRBD2. V lost 3 bases, J lost 6 bases, and 9 bases stayed unmatched. This CDR3 has 16 residues. Germline CDR1 SEHNR, CDR2 FQNEAQ (reference sequence). The chain's CDR3 is CASSFVPGLAGNEQFF. The DNA of the CDR3 is TGTGCCAGCAGCTTCGTACCGGGACTAGCTGGCAATGAGCAGTTCTTC.

This clonotype was found a few times. The chain employs TRBV11-2 and TRBJ2-1; 14 bases line up with TRBD2. V shed 6 bases, J shed 0 bases, and the junction held 4 bases outside the gene matches. Germline V gene data show CDR1 as SGHAT and CDR2 as FQNNGV. The CDR3 consists of 17 residues. CDR3 bases: TGTGCCAGCAGGCCGACTAGCGGGAGGGCCTCCTACAATGAGCAGTTCTTC. It translates to CASRPTSGRASYNEQFF.

The sample holds many counts of this clonotype. This rearrangement joins TRBV10-3 to TRBJ2-5, with D unclear. From germline, CDR1 is ENHRY and CDR2 SYGVKD. This CDR3 region has 14 residues. Trimming pared 2 bases from V and 2 bases from J, leaving 9 bases between. The CDR3 DNA reads as TGTGCCATCAGTGAGGCGCAAACTCAAGAGACCCAGTACTTC. Amino acid sequence: CAISEAQTQETQYF.

The gene calls are TRBV4-1 and TRBJ1-2; TRBD1 is a possible D gene (6 bases). In germline, CDR1 is MGHRA, CDR2 YSYEKL. This CDR3 is built from 14 residues. V lost 0 bases and J 3 bases, leaving 8 bases between the germline ends. The CDR3 here is CASSQDTGHYGYTF. CDR3 nucleotide sequence: TGCGCCAGCAGCCAAGACACAGGGCACTATGGCTACACCTTC.

The chain is built from TRBV4-2 and TRBJ1-1; no clear D. Germline CDR1 reads LGHNA; CDR2 reads YNFKEQ. This CDR3 is built from 15 residues. Deletions cut 0 bases from V and 2 bases from J, with 10 bases between. For the CDR3, the DNA is TGTGCCAGCAGCCAAGATCTCCCACGTAACACTGAAGCTTTCTTT. Translated: CASSQDLPRNTEAFF.

On this clonotype: Being one base from a much bigger clone, this may be a read error. The missing conserved phenylalanine or tryptophan at the end of this CDR3 makes a read error likely. V is TRBV5-5 and J is TRBJ1-2; D is unresolved. This CDR3 contains 14 residues. Trimming took off 1 base at V and 2 bases at J, with 9 bases between the two ends. Germline values: CDR1 SGHKS, CDR2 YYEKEE (reference sequence). The CDR3, as DNA: TGTGCCAGCAGCTTGTCCATCCCGAACTATGGCTACACCGTC. Encoded protein: CASSLSIPNYGYTV.

Comment on this clonotype: Just one base apart from a much larger clone, this may be a read error. The chain employs TRBV6-6 and TRBJ2-5; 8 bases fit TRBD1. Trimming at V came to 6 bases and at J to 2 bases, leaving 5 bases not matched to a gene. The CDR3 length is 14 residues. Germline CDR1 reads MNHNY; CDR2 reads SVGAGI (reference sequence). CDR3 loop: CASRSRGRQETQYF. In nucleotides, the CDR3 is TGTGCCAGCAGGTCCAGGGGGCGGCAAGAGACCCAGTACTTC.

The CDR3 DNA sequence: TGCAGTGCTCGAAGGGGGGGCGACACTGAAGCTTTCTTT. Translating it yields CSARRGGDTEAFF. This chain uses TRBV20-1 with TRBJ1-1; weak D call: TRBD1 (6 bases). Germline values: CDR1 DFQATT, CDR2 SNEGSKA (reference sequence). V gave up 5 bases and J gave up 3 bases, with 13 bases separating them. The CDR3 runs to 13 residues.

With respect to this clonotype: It may be a read error: a sequence one base away is much more abundant. The chain is built from TRBV7-2 and TRBJ2-3, with 13 positions matching TRBD2. CDR1 and CDR2 (germline): SGHTA, FQGNSA. The CDR3 totals 16 residues. The CDR3 spells CASSSRTSGGADAQYF. CDR3 bases: TGTGCCAGCAGCTCCCGGACTAGCGGGGGTGCAGATGCGCAGTATTTT.

The chain uses TRBV6-4 and TRBJ2-1; D is ambiguous. V was cut by 2 bases and J by 8 bases, with 10 bases left in between. This CDR3 comprises 13 residues. Germline V lookup: CDR1 MRHNA, CDR2 SNTAGT. For the CDR3, the DNA is TGTGCCAGCAGTGACCCTACATCGCATGAGCAGTTCTTC. Its translation: CASSDPTSHEQFF.